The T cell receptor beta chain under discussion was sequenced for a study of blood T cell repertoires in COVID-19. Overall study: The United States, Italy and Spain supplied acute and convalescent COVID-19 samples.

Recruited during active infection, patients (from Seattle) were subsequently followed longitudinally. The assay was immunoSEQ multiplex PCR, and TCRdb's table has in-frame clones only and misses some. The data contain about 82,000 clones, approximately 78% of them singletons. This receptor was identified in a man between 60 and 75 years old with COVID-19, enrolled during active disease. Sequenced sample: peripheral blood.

The CDR3 nucleotides are TGTGCCAGCAGCCGGGACGACAGGGTAGCAGATACGCAGTATTTT. This gives the protein CASSRDDRVADTQYF. The rearrangement joins TRBV5-4 to TRBJ2-3; 7 bases are a match to TRBD1. The CDR3 consists of 15 residues. Per the germline V gene, CDR1 is SGHNT and CDR2 is YYREEE (reference sequence). With V trimmed by 4 bases and J by 4 bases, 9 bases remained unmatched.